The clone carrying this TCR beta chain was seen more than once but under ten times. Germline V lookup: CDR1 LNHDA, CDR2 SQIVND (reference sequence). The CDR3 is 15 residues long. The V end was cut by 1 base, the J end by 4 bases, with 11 bases between. The entry originates in a study of blood T cell repertoires in COVID-19. Study-wide background: Researchers got acute and convalescent COVID-19 samples from the United States, Italy and Spain.

Seattle patient enrollment occurred during active infection, with longitudinal follow-up thereafter. Original data processing: Nucleated cell counts were estimated from reference gene primer amplification. The assay was immunoSEQ multiplex PCR, and TCRdb's table has in-frame clones only and misses some. The DNA gave D and trimming, while V, J and clone size come from that table. The data hold about 82,000 clones, with approximately 78% observed a single time. V gene TRBV19 combines with J gene TRBJ1-5, with D possibly TRBD1 on 6 matching bases. The source is a man between 60 and 75 years old with COVID-19, enrolled during active disease. Sequencing used peripheral blood. The CDR3 sequence: CASSIAQGANQPQHF. The CDR3 DNA reads as TGTGCCAGTAGTATAGCACAGGGAGCAAATCAGCCCCAGCATTTT.